The clone carrying this T cell receptor beta chain was seen at least ten times. This record belongs to a study of patients and donors after allogeneic stem cell transplantation. In TCRdb, the RT-PCR reads were re-called with MiXCR into one record per CDR3 protein. The table shows 15,000 to 20,000 distinct CDR3 sequences, with approximately 30% occurring only once. The clonotype comes from a human donor who was either an allogeneic HSCT recipient or a stem cell or donor lymphocyte infusion donor (not recorded which). It is not recorded whose cells these are; they may come from a transplant donor. Material for sequencing was blood, either unsorted or a sorted T cell fraction (not recorded which).

The CDR3 DNA reads as TGCAGTGCTAGAGAGGGAGGGGACACTGAAGCTTTCTTT. Translated: CSAREGGDTEAFF. V usage is TRBV20-1 and J usage is TRBJ1-1; weak D call: TRBD1 (5 bases). There are 13 residues in the CDR3. The V end was cut by 0 bases, the J end by 3 bases, with 8 bases between. CDR1 and CDR2 from the germline V gene are DFQATT and SNEGSKA (reference sequence).